This is a list of T cell receptor beta chains from one sample in a study of tumour-infiltrating T cells in Burkitt lymphoma. Some clones are missing from TCRdb's copy, which holds only in-frame ones; the method was immunoSEQ multiplex PCR. The sample carries under 9,000 clones, roughly two thirds recorded once. Sequenced input: tumor tissue. The receptor source for this set is a human donor with diffuse large B-cell lymphoma. CDR3s include the opening cysteine and the closing phenylalanine or tryptophan. D genes are given only for firm matches. Clone size is given for some rows only: seen once, a few or many times, or a class if the clone is expanded.

>TRBJ1-2|few|.|TRBV16
TGTGCCAGCAGCCATGCCTATGGCTACACCTTC
CASSHAYGYTF
>TRBJ1-1|few|.|TRBV21-1
TGTTCCTACAAGGAGATCCCTGAAGCTTTCTTT
CSYKEIPEAFF
>TRBJ1-1|large|.|TRBV4-1
TGCGCCAGCAGAGGACGGGGACTACAGGACACTGAAGCTTTCTTT
CASRGRGLQDTEAFF
>TRBJ1-5|few|.|TRBV11-2
TGTGCCAGCAGCACCGCAGGGGGCAATCAGCCCCAGCATTTT
CASSTAGGNQPQHF
>TRBJ2-7|.|.|TRBV18
TGTGCCAGCTCACCACAGCCGGACGGGATCTACGAGCAGTACTTC
CASSPQPDGIYEQYF
>TRBJ1-4|.|.|TRBV19
TGTGCCAGCGCCACAGGGAAGGCTAATGAAAAACTGTTTTTT
CASATGKANEKLFF
>TRBJ2-6|.|TRBD1|TRBV19
TGTGCCAGTAGTATGGGGTTTTTGGGACAGGGGTCAGGGGCCAACGTCCTGACTTTC
CASSMGFLGQGSGANVLTF
>TRBJ1-2|.|.|TRBV7-2
TGTGCCAGCAGCTATAACAGGGTTGGCTACACCTTC
CASSYNRVGYTF
>TRBJ2-3|.|.|TRBV4-1
TGCGCCAGCAGCCAAGATAGGGATACGCAGTATTTT
CASSQDRDTQYF
>TRBJ2-7|.|TRBD2|TRBV9
TGTGCCAGCAGCGTAGCTACCGGAGGACTAGGCGAGCAGTACTTC
CASSVATGGLGEQYF
>TRBJ1-6|.|.|TRBV5-1
TGCGCCAGCAGCTTGGAGACAGTGGTGGCACCCCTCCACTTT
CASSLETVVAPLHF
>TRBJ1-6|.|TRBD1|TRBV6-5
TGTGCCAGCAGGGAAGGAGGGGGCGATTCACCCCTCCACTTT
CASREGGGDSPLHF
>TRBJ1-2|once|TRBD1|TRBV4-3
TGCGCCAGCAGCCAACGTAGAGACAGGGGACACTATGGCTACACCTTC
CASSQRRDRGHYGYTF
>TRBJ2-3|.|TRBD2|TRBV6-6
TGTGCCAGCAGTTACTCGGGGGGGGGTACAGATACGCAGTATTTT
CASSYSGGGTDTQYF
>TRBJ2-3|.|.|TRBV4-1
TGCGCCAGCAGCCAAGGGACTACTAGCACAGATACGCAGTATTTT
CASSQGTTSTDTQYF
>TRBJ1-2|.|.|TRBV4-1
TGCGCCAGCAGCCAAGATTTTCGGGGCGTCTATGGCTACACCTTC
CASSQDFRGVYGYTF
>TRBJ2-2|.|TRBD2|TRBV5-1
TGCGCCAGCAGCTTGGAACGGCGGGCTAGCGGCGGGGAGCTGTTTTTT
CASSLERRASGGELFF
>TRBJ2-2|.|.|TRBV27
TGTGCCAGCAGTCGCTCGGACTACCAGGGGACCGGGGAGCTGTTTTTT
CASSRSDYQGTGELFF
>TRBJ2-2|.|.|TRBV12-5
TGTGCTAGTGGTTTGAGGCCCCAAGCGAGCACCGGGGAGCTGTTTTTT
CASGLRPQASTGELFF
>TRBJ1-2|.|.|TRBV5-4
TGTGCCAGCAGCTTGAATCGAGGCTACACCTTC
CASSLNRGYTF
>TRBJ2-7|.|.|TRBV29-1
TGCAGCGTTGAGGTGATCCGGGACACCGGACAGTACTTC
CSVEVIRDTGQYF
>TRBJ1-2|.|.|TRBV23-1
TGCGCCAGCAGCCCGCCGGGTTTTCAAAGGGCCTATGGCTACACCTTC
CASSPPGFQRAYGYTF
>TRBJ2-3|.|.|TRBV29-1
TGCAGCGTTGAACCCCGGGGTAGGACAGATACGCAGTATTTT
CSVEPRGRTDTQYF
>TRBJ2-1|.|.|TRBV7-2
TGTGCCAGCAGCCTGACAAGGGAGGCTGAGCAGTTCTTC
CASSLTREAEQFF
>TRBJ1-1|once|.|TRBV2
TGTGCCAGCACCTCGGCTTCGTTAGCTTTCTTT
CASTSASLAFF
>TRBJ1-5|.|.|TRBV6-1
TGTGCCAGCAGTGAATATAAGAAGTCCTGGGTTCAGCCCCAGCATTTT
CASSEYKKSWVQPQHF
>TRBJ1-5|.|TRBD1|TRBV5-1
TGCGCCAGCAGCTTGGGGACAGGGTATAATCAGCCCCAGCATTTT
CASSLGTGYNQPQHF
>TRBJ2-2|.|.|TRBV5-4
TGTGCCAGCGCGGGGGCCCAAACCGGGGAGCTGTTTTTT
CASAGAQTGELFF
>TRBJ1-2|once|.|TRBV10-3
TGTGCCATTCCTGGCGGGGGCTATGGCTACACCTTC
CAIPGGGYGYTF
>TRBJ1-3|.|.|TRBV19
TGTGCCAGTAGTATAAAGGCAGGGGCAAACACCATATATTTT
CASSIKAGANTIYF
>TRBJ2-7|.|.|TRBV7-8
TGTGCCAGCAGCTTAAACGGGGTGAGCTCCTACGAGCAGTACTTC
CASSLNGVSSYEQYF
>TRBJ1-4|.|.|TRBV6-1
TGTGCCAGCAGAGGGTTCGCTAATGAAAAACTGTTTTTT
CASRGFANEKLFF
>TRBJ1-6|few|.|TRBV5-8
TGTGCCAGCAGCGCCCGGAGACACGGGACGGGTAATTCACCCCTCCACTTT
CASSARRHGTGNSPLHF
>TRBJ1-6|.|TRBD1|TRBV6-5
TGTGCCAGCAGACCCACAGGGGAAAATTCACCCCTCCACTTT
CASRPTGENSPLHF
>TRBJ2-2|.|.|TRBV5-1
TGCGCCAGCACCGAGACAGGAACAAACGGGGAGCTGTTTTTT
CASTETGTNGELFF
>TRBJ2-2|.|TRBD2|TRBV11-2
TGTGCCAGCAGCTTAGACCCAGCGGGGGCCACCGGGGAGCTGTTTTTT
CASSLDPAGATGELFF
>TRBJ2-3|.|TRBD2|TRBV7-9
TGTGCCAGCAGCCCTTGGACTAGCGGGGGGAGGGATACGCAGTATTTT
CASSPWTSGGRDTQYF